This T cell receptor (beta chain) was sequenced in a study of CD8 T cells in Susac syndrome. RNA amounts of about 0.5 to 1 ug underwent reverse transcription with random hexamers. TCRdb reprocessed the immunoSEQ multiplex PCR reads via MiXCR and lists one record per CDR3 protein. This repertoire shows about 130,000 distinct CDR3 sequences, about 96% found once; its top ten account for roughly 0.12%. This clonotype was seen once. There are 13 residues in the CDR3. Trimming cost V 4 bases and J 6 bases, with 16 bases left between them. Per germline, CDR1 SQVTM and CDR2 ANQGSEA. The chain carries TRBV29-1 and TRBJ2-7; D is undetermined. The source is a human donor in good health. Sequencing was done on a sample of CD4+ T cells from PBMCs. This CDR3 reads CSVVDPGSLEQYF. In nucleotides, the CDR3 is TGCAGCGTTGTCGATCCCGGGTCGCTCGAGCAGTACTTC.